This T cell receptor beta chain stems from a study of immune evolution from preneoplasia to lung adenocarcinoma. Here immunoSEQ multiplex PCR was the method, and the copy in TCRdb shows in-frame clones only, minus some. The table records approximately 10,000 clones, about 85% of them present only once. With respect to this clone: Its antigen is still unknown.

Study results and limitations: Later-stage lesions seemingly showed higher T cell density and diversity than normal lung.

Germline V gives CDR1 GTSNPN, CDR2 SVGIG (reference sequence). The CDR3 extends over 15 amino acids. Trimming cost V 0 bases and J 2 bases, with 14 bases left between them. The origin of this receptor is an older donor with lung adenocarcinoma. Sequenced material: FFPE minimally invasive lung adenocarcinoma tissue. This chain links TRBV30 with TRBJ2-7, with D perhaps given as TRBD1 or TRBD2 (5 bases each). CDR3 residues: CAWSVREGIPYEQYF. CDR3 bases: TGTGCCTGGAGTGTACGCGAGGGGATCCCCTACGAGCAGTACTTC.